These 20 T cell receptor beta chains came from one sample sequenced in a study of vaccination and CD4 T cells after COVID-19. Sequencing of the DNA from cultured CD4+ T cells was carried out with the Oncomine TCR Beta short-read assay. From cultured CD4+ T cells, genomic DNA was extracted. TCRdb re-derived calls from the PCR reads in MiXCR, one entry per CDR3 protein. The sample records some 10,000 distinct CDR3 sequences, around a third being singletons. Their recognized antigens are unknown. Treatment of the sample: approximately nine-day PBMC culture with coronavirus spike peptide pools or control peptides (ViraFEST assay). From the unexposed donor, CD4+ T cells were collected ahead of the COVID-19 pandemic (2011-2018). The material sequenced was CD4+ T cells from blood, cultured in vitro. Receptors were obtained from a human donor in good health.

Within the sample, this clonotype is medium-sized. The chain carries TRBV24-1 and TRBJ2-7; TRBD2 is a possible D gene (6 bases). The CDR3 extends over 15 amino acids. Germline V gives CDR1 KGHDR, CDR2 SFDVKD. Trimming shortened V by 5 bases and J by 1 base, and 14 bases separated the two germline ends. CDR3 sequence: CATSGGTRGSYEQYF. The DNA of the CDR3 is TGTGCCACCAGTGGCGGGACTCGAGGGTCCTACGAGCAGTACTTC.

The CDR3 coding sequence is TGTGCCAGCAGCTCGGGACAGGACAGCACAGATACGCAGTATTTT. Amino acids: CASSSGQDSTDTQYF. The chain is built from TRBV7-6 and TRBJ2-3; 8 bases are shared with TRBD1. Trimming cost V 4 bases and J 0 bases; bases outside gene matches: 3. Germline loops: CDR1 SGHVS, CDR2 FNYEAQ. The CDR3 loop spans 15 amino acids.

This chain connects TRBV5-4 to TRBJ1-6, with 8 bases lining up with TRBD1. This CDR3 is built from 14 residues. Per the germline V gene, CDR1 is SGHNT and CDR2 is YYREEE (reference sequence). V shed 5 bases and J 7 bases; nucleotides not matched to a gene: 5. The CDR3 coding sequence is TGTGCCAGCAGACTGACAGGGGAGAATTCACCCCTCCACTTT. Translation gives CASRLTGENSPLHF.

V usage is TRBV12-3 or TRBV12-4 and J usage is TRBJ1-1; D perhaps matches TRBD1 (6 bases). Between the trimmed V and J ends, which lost 5 bases and 8 bases, there was a span of 12 bases. The CDR3 spans 12 residues. The CDR3 DNA follows: TGTGCCAGCAGTCGGGACATACGGGAAGCTTTCTTT. This encodes CASSRDIREAFF.

This clonotype has more than one count but fewer than ten. The chain carries TRBV6-4 and TRBJ2-1; D might be TRBD2 (6 bases). The CDR3 consists of 15 residues. Per germline, CDR1 MRHNA and CDR2 SNTAGT. With 0 bases removed from V and 0 bases from J, the gap between germline ends came to 6 bases. CDR3 nucleotide sequence: TGTGCCAGCAGTGACTCAGCGGGCTCCTACAATGAGCAGTTCTTC. The encoded protein is CASSDSAGSYNEQFF.

The chain employs TRBV14 and TRBJ2-7; the D gene is possibly TRBD1 (5 bases). V gave up 4 bases and J gave up 3 bases, with 13 bases separating them. The CDR3 sequence is 14 residues long. The germline CDR1 and CDR2 sequences are SGHDN and FVKESK. Written as DNA, the CDR3 is TGTGCCAGCAGCCCCTGGGGCACAGGCTACGAGCAGTACTTC. Translated: CASSPWGTGYEQYF. Based on the CDR3 plus reference TRBV14 and TRBJ2-7, the full variable domain is EAGVTQFPSHSVIEKGQTVTLRCDPISGHDNLYWYRRVMGKEIKFLLHFVKESKQDESGMPNNRFLAERTGGTYSTLKVQPAELEDSGVYFCASSPWGTGYEQYFGPGTRLTVT.

The rearrangement joins TRBV12-5 to TRBJ1-1; TRBD1 matches at 10 bases. The germline V gene encodes CDR1 LGHNT and CDR2 FRNRAP. The junction had 8 bases not matched to a gene; V was cut back by 0 bases and J by 4 bases. The CDR3 spans 17 residues. DNA of the CDR3: TGTGCTAGTGGTTTGGTACCACCGGGACAGGGGATCACTGAAGCTTTCTTT. Protein: CASGLVPPGQGITEAFF.

The V call is TRBV18, the J call TRBJ2-7; D tentatively reads TRBD1 or TRBD2 (5 bases each). CDR1 is KGHSH and CDR2 is LQKENI in the germline V gene. The V and J ends lost 1 base and 6 bases respectively, with 7 bases between them. The CDR3 is made up of 12 amino acids. The CDR3 here is CASSPRGVEQYF. The CDR3 DNA reads TGTGCCAGCTCACCACGAGGGGTCGAGCAGTACTTC.

The DNA for the CDR3 is TGCGCCAGCAGCCAAAGGGGGACAGCCGGCTACACCTTC. Its protein product is CASSQRGTAGYTF. The rearrangement uses TRBV4-3 and TRBJ1-2; 7 positions match TRBD1. In germline, CDR1 is LGHNA, CDR2 YSLEER. The V segment lost 2 bases and the J segment 8 bases; nucleotides outside the gene matches: 5. There are 13 residues in the CDR3.

The rearrangement links TRBV28 to TRBJ1-1, with D unclear. This CDR3 comprises 16 residues. The V gene's germline CDR1 is MDHEN and CDR2 SYDVKM. V gave up 6 bases and J gave up 1 base, with 18 bases separating them. CDR3: CASSPPRVKSNTEAFF. The CDR3 nucleotides are TGTGCCAGCAGCCCGCCACGCGTGAAGTCGAACACTGAAGCTTTCTTT.

This clonotype occurred a few times. The V gene is TRBV7-8, the J gene TRBJ2-5, with TRBD2 matching 11 bases. J gave up 2 bases and V 5 bases, and 10 bases lay outside the gene matches. Germline V gives CDR1 SGHVS, CDR2 FQNEAQ. The CDR3 has 17 residues. This chain's CDR3 is CASSQTGTSGSQETQYF. For the CDR3, the DNA is TGTGCCAGCAGCCAAACCGGGACTAGCGGTAGTCAAGAGACCCAGTACTTC.

This clonotype was detected only a few times. The chain has TRBV4-3 and TRBJ1-5; 9 nucleotides align to TRBD1. The ends lost 0 bases at V and 8 bases at J; junction bases unmatched: 5. The germline CDR1 and CDR2 sequences are LGHNA and YSLEER. The CDR3 covers 15 residues. The CDR3 DNA follows: TGCGCCAGCAGCCAAGAAGGGACAGGGAATGAGCCCCAGCATTTT. The encoded protein is CASSQEGTGNEPQHF.

V is TRBV28 and J is TRBJ2-4, with D possibly matching TRBD1 (5 bases). The CDR3 is 18 amino acids. Germline CDR1 and CDR2: MDHEN and SYDVKM. The ends were cut back, 3 bases at V and 0 bases at J, with 18 bases in the middle. DNA for the CDR3: TGTGCCAGCAGTTTGCCTCTAATTATGGGGCTAGCCAAAAACATTCAGTACTTC. It specifies CASSLPLIMGLAKNIQYF.

This clonotype was picked up one time. The CDR3 DNA is TGTGCCAGCACCTATGGGATCGATCAGCCCCAGCATTTT. This sequence encodes CASTYGIDQPQHF. This rearrangement joins TRBV28 to TRBJ1-5; D gene ambiguous. V was cut by 7 bases and J by 5 bases, with 12 bases left in between. The length of the CDR3 is 13 residues. CDR1 is MDHEN and CDR2 is SYDVKM in the germline V gene.

The genes are TRBV7-6 and TRBJ2-1; D not resolved. Germline assignment: CDR1 SGHVS and CDR2 FNYEAQ. V lost 1 base to trimming and J lost 4 bases, with 5 bases between them. The CDR3 consists of 13 residues. The CDR3 reads CASSLDVYNEQFF. The CDR3 bases are TGTGCCAGCAGCTTAGATGTATACAATGAGCAGTTCTTC.

The gene calls are TRBV11-1 and TRBJ2-7; 7 bases are shared with TRBD1. V lost 4 bases and J lost 7; bases outside the gene matches: 4. Germline values: CDR1 SGHAT, CDR2 FQDESV (reference sequence). The CDR3 sequence is 12 residues long. The CDR3 bases are TGTGCCAGCAGCTCCGACAGGGAAGAGCAGTACTTC. As protein: CASSSDREEQYF.

The chain couples TRBV12-3 or TRBV12-4 to TRBJ1-2; a possible D gene is TRBD1 (5 bases). The CDR3 covers 12 residues. Trimming took 1 base from V and 11 from J, leaving 11 bases between them. The CDR3 region is CASSLGWGRYTF. For the CDR3, the DNA is TGTGCCAGCAGTTTAGGTTGGGGGAGGTACACCTTC.

This chain connects TRBV27 to TRBJ2-3; TRBD1 aligns across 8 bases. V shed 6 bases and J 10 bases; nucleotides not matched to a gene: 15. This CDR3 has 15 residues. Germline CDR1 MNHEY, CDR2 SMNVEV (reference sequence). CDR3 residues: CASSRDRSSVWAQYF. Written as DNA, the CDR3 is TGTGCCAGCAGCCGGGACAGGTCTTCTGTGTGGGCGCAGTATTTT.

The chain links TRBV10-3 to TRBJ2-2; D gene uncertain. The CDR3 is made up of 11 amino acids. Trimming removed 6 bases at V and 6 bases at J, with 5 bases between. Germline values: CDR1 ENHRY, CDR2 SYGVKD. The CDR3 loop is CAIRGSGELFF. CDR3 DNA: TGTGCCATCAGAGGGTCCGGGGAGCTGTTTTTT.

This clonotype has just a few counts. This chain connects TRBV30 to TRBJ2-1; 8 nucleotides line up with TRBD2. The CDR3 runs to 15 residues. V trimming: 2 bases; J trimming: 8 bases; junction bases outside the gene matches: 11. The germline V gene has CDR1 GTSNPN and CDR2 SVGIG (reference sequence). CDR3 DNA sequence: TGTGCCTGGAGTTTTCGACTAGCGCGGGAGGATGAGCAGTTCTTC. Translated: CAWSFRLAREDEQFF.